This T cell receptor (beta chain) was recorded in a study of control samples from healthy donors and cancer patients (dated by TCRdb to 2019 to 2021). CDR1 and CDR2 (SGHNT, YENEEA) derive from the germline V gene. The CDR3, cysteine through phenylalanine, is 15 amino acids long. The CDR3 DNA has 45 bases and is translated from base 1. The V end loses 2 bases and the J end loses 6 bases, and a stretch of 14 bases separates them. The protocol used for the library was the immunoSEQ multiplex PCR assay. The clones in this table, taken by TCRdb from immuneACCESS, are in-frame only. Not every clone is retained; where verified, under half of the shortfall comes from an unresolved V gene, and the cause of the rest is unknown. Counted in this sample were over 25,000 clones; about 86% of them appeared once. The biggest ten clones account for 1.5% to 2% of the sample. With respect to this clone: Its binding antigen is unknown. Qualities for individual bases were not recorded, and no much larger clone is one base off.

Sequencing was done on a sample of PBMCs. The clonotype was recovered from a woman aged 40 to 50 with lung cancer. The V gene is TRBV11-3 and the J gene is TRBJ2-1; a tentative D call is TRBD2 (6 bases match). At the DNA level, the sequence is TGTGCCAGCAGCTTATACGAGACGCGGGGCAATGAGCAGTTCTTC. Its protein product is CASSLYETRGNEQFF. Supplemented by the reference TRBV11-3 and TRBJ2-1 proteins around the CDR3, the complete variable domain is EAGVVQSPRYKIIEKKQPVAFWCNPISGHNTLYWYLQNLGQGPELLIRYENEEAVDDSQLPKDRFSAERLKGVDSTLKIQPAELGDSAVYLCASSLYETRGNEQFFGPGTRLTVL.